The rows below give T cell receptor beta chains drawn from one sample of a study of human T cells and chemical hapten exposure. Via MiXCR, TCRdb re-called the RACE reads, giving one row per CDR3 protein. The table includes 150,000 to 200,000 distinct CDR3 sequences, roughly 15% detected once. The sample here was whole blood, taken in connection with sensitization to the hapten diphenylcyclopropenone (DPC). The receptor set was obtained from a woman aged 30 to 39 with alopecia areata. Some clones in this sample may be carry-over from other donors' samples. Each CDR3 is given with its conserved first and last residue. Fields, in order: clone size, V gene, D gene, J gene, CDR3 protein, CDR3 DNA. D genes are given only for firm matches. Clone size is given for some rows only: seen once, a few or many times, or a class if the clone is expanded.

clone_size: few
v_call: TRBV6-1
d_call: NA
j_call: TRBJ2-3
cdr3_aa: CASSVDRRDTQYF
cdr3_nt: TGTGCCAGCAGTGTCGACAGGCGTGATACGCAGTATTTT

clone_size: few
v_call: TRBV12-3/TRBV12-4
d_call: TRBD2
j_call: TRBJ2-2
cdr3_aa: CASSLVAGAPSGELFF
cdr3_nt: TGTGCCAGCAGTTTAGTAGCGGGAGCGCCTTCCGGGGAGCTGTTTTTT

clone_size: many
v_call: TRBV7-2
d_call: TRBD2
j_call: TRBJ2-7
cdr3_aa: CASSLVASGSSEQYF
cdr3_nt: TGTGCCAGCAGCTTAGTTGCTAGCGGGAGTAGCGAGCAGTACTTC

clone_size: NA
v_call: TRBV12-3/TRBV12-4
d_call: NA
j_call: TRBJ2-3
cdr3_aa: CASSRSGWDTQYF
cdr3_nt: TGTGCCAGCAGTCGGTCGGGATGGGATACGCAGTATTTT

clone_size: NA
v_call: TRBV28
d_call: NA
j_call: TRBJ1-1
cdr3_aa: CASSSRGVTRAFF
cdr3_nt: TGTGCCAGCAGTTCTCGGGGGGTTACCAGAGCTTTCTTT

clone_size: NA
v_call: TRBV29-1
d_call: NA
j_call: TRBJ1-5
cdr3_aa: CSVVDNSNQPQHF
cdr3_nt: TGCAGCGTGGTGGACAATAGCAATCAGCCCCAGCATTTT

clone_size: many
v_call: TRBV28
d_call: TRBD1
j_call: TRBJ2-5
cdr3_aa: CASSSGQGETQYF
cdr3_nt: TGTGCCAGCAGTTCGGGACAGGGAGAGACCCAGTACTTC

clone_size: many
v_call: TRBV5-6
d_call: TRBD1
j_call: TRBJ1-3
cdr3_aa: CASSLPEDRVLGNTIYF
cdr3_nt: TGTGCCAGCAGCTTGCCAGAGGACAGGGTTCTGGGAAACACCATATATTTT

clone_size: many
v_call: TRBV20-1
d_call: TRBD2
j_call: TRBJ2-3
cdr3_aa: CSARDLPAGAGDTQYF
cdr3_nt: TGCAGTGCTAGAGATTTACCAGCGGGGGCCGGGGATACGCAGTATTTT

clone_size: few
v_call: TRBV3-1
d_call: NA
j_call: TRBJ2-2
cdr3_aa: CASSQGPQRAHGELFF
cdr3_nt: TGTGCCAGCAGCCAAGGTCCCCAGCGGGCCCACGGGGAGCTGTTTTTT

clone_size: many
v_call: TRBV20-1
d_call: NA
j_call: TRBJ2-1
cdr3_aa: CSASPAGFNEQFF
cdr3_nt: TGCAGTGCTAGCCCGGCAGGTTTCAATGAGCAGTTCTTC

clone_size: NA
v_call: TRBV7-2
d_call: TRBD1
j_call: TRBJ1-1
cdr3_aa: CASSLGGTGGTEAFF
cdr3_nt: TGTGCCAGCAGCCTCGGCGGGACAGGTGGCACTGAAGCTTTCTTT